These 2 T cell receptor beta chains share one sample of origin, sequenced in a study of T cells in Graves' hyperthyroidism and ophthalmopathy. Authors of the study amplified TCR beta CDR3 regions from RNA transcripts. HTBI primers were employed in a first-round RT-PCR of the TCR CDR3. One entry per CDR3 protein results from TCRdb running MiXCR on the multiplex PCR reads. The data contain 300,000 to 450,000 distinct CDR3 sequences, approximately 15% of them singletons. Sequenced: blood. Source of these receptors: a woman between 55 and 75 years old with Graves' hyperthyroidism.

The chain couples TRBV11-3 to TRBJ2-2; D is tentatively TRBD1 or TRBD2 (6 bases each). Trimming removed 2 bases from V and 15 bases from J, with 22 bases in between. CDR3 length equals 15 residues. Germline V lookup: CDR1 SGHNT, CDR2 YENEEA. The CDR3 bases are TGTGCCAGCAGCTTAAACGCAGGGGCCCGACTAGAGATGTTTTTT. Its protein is CASSLNAGARLEMFF.

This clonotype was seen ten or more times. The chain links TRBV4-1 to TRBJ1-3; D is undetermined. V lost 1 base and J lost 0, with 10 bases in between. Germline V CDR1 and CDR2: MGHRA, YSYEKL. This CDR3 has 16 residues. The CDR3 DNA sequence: TGCGCCAGCAGCCAAGGGACGACACACTCTGGAAACACCATATATTTT. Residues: CASSQGTTHSGNTIYF.